What follows are 5 T cell receptor beta chains derived from one specimen sequenced in a study of blood T cell repertoires in COVID-19. Profiled with immunoSEQ multiplex PCR; TCRdb holds only in-frame clones, not every one. Among about 110,000 clones listed, 65% to 90% were seen once. The sample was peripheral blood. These receptors were taken from a woman aged 80 or over with active or convalescent COVID-19.

This clone was recorded only once. The chain combines TRBV5-6 with TRBJ2-7; 8 bases fit TRBD1. V shed 0 bases, J shed 5 bases, and the junction held 7 bases outside the gene matches. The CDR3 has 15 amino acids. Per germline, CDR1 SGHDT and CDR2 YYEEEE. Written as DNA, the CDR3 is TGTGCCAGCAGCTTGGAAATAGGCAGGGGGCACGAGCAGTACTTC. Its protein is CASSLEIGRGHEQYF.

The rearrangement joins TRBV9 to TRBJ1-4; 7 bases are shared with TRBD1. CDR1 is SGDLS, CDR2 YYNGEE, per germline. The CDR3 contains 17 residues. V was pared by 0 bases and J by 8 bases, with 13 bases of the junction left unmatched. DNA of the CDR3: TGTGCCAGCAGCGTAGCCCTCGCGACAGGGAAGGGGGAAAAACTGTTTTTT. Protein sequence: CASSVALATGKGEKLFF.

V is TRBV18 and J is TRBJ1-2; 10 bases align to TRBD1. Germline-derived CDR1 and CDR2 are KGHSH and LQKENI. The CDR3 contains 15 residues. V shed 1 base, J shed 3 bases, and the junction held 2 bases outside the gene matches. The CDR3: CASSPRQGADYGYTF. The CDR3 DNA reads TGTGCCAGCTCACCACGACAGGGGGCGGACTATGGCTACACCTTC.

DNA of the CDR3: TGTGCCAGCAGCTTAGGAGAGCGGGCGAGCACAGATACGCAGTATTTT. Protein sequence: CASSLGERASTDTQYF. The J gene is TRBJ2-3, the V gene TRBV11-3; perhaps TRBD2 as D (6 bases). This CDR3 has 16 residues. The germline V gene encodes CDR1 SGHNT and CDR2 YENEEA. Trimming stripped 1 base from V and 0 bases from J, with 11 bases between.

The chain links TRBV7-9 to TRBJ2-2; 10 nucleotides match TRBD1. Germline values: CDR1 SEHNR, CDR2 FQNEAQ (reference sequence). Unmatched junction bases numbered 2, after V lost 0 bases and J lost 4 bases. The CDR3 totals 16 residues. The CDR3 here is CASSLAGTGATGELFF. CDR3 coding DNA: TGTGCCAGCAGCTTAGCAGGGACAGGGGCCACCGGGGAGCTGTTTTTT.